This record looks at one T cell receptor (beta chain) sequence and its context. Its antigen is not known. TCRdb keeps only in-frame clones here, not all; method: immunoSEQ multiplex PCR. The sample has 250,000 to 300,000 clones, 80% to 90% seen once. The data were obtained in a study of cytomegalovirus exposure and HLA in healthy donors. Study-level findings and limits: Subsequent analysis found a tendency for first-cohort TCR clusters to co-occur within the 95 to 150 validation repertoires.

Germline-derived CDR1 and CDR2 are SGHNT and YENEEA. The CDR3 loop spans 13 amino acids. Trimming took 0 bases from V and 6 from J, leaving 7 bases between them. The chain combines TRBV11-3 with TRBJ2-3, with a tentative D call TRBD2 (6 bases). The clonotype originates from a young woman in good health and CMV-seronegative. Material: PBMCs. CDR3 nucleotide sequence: TGTGCCAGCAGCTTAGAACGGGAGGATACGCAGTATTTT. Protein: CASSLEREDTQYF.